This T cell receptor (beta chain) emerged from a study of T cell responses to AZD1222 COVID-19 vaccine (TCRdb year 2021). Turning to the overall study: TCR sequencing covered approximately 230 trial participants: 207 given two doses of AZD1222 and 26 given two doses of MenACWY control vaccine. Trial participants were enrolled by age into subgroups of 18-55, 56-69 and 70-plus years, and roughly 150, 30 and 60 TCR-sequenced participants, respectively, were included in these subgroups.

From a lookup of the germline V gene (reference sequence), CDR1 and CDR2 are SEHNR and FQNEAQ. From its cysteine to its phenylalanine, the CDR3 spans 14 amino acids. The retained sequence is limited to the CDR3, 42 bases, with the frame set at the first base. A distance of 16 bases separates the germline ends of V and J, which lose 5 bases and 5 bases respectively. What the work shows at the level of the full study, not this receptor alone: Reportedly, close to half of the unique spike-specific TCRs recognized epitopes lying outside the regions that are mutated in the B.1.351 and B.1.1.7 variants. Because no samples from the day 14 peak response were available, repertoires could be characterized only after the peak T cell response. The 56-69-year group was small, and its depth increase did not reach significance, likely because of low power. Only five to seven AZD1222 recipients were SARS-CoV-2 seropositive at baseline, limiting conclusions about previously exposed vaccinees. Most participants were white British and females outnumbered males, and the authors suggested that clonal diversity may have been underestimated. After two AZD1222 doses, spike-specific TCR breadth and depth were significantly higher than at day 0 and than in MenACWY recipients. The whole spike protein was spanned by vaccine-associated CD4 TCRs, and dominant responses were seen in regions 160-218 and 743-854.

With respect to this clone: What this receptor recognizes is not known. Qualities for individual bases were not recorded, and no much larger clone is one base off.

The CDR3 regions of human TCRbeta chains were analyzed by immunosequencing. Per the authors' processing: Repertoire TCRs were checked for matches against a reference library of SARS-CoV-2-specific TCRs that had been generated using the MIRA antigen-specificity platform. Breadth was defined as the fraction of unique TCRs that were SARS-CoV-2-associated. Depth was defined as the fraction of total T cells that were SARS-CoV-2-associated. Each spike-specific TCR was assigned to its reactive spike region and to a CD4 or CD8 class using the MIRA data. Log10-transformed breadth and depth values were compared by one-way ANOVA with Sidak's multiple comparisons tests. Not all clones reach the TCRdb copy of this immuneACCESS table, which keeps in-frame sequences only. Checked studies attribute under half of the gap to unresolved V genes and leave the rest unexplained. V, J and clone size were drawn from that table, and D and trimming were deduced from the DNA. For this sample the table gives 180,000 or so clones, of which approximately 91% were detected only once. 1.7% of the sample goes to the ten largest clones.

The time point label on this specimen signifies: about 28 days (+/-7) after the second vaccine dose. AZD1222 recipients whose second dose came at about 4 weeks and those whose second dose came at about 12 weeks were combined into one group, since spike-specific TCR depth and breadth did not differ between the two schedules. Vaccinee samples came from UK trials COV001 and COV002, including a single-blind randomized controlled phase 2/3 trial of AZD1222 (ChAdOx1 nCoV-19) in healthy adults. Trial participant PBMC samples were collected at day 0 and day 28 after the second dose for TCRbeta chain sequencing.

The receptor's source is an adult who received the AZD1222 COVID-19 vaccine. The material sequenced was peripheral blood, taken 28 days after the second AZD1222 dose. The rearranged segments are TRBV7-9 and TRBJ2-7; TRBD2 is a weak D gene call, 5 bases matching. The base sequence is TGTGCCAGCAGCCCGGGGTCGAGAGTTGACGAGCAGTACTTC. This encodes CASSPGSRVDEQYF.